One and the same sample provided the 20 T cell receptor beta chains below, sequenced in a study of blood T cell repertoires in COVID-19. Using immunoSEQ multiplex PCR, the repertoire was profiled, and TCRdb retains in-frame clones only, with some absent. The table shows some 99,000 clones, with 85% to 90% occurring only once. The material sequenced was peripheral blood. These receptors were taken from a human donor in a cohort sampled during active COVID-19.

In its sample, this clone was seen a few times. V is TRBV7-9 and J is TRBJ1-2; TRBD1 matches at 7 bases. The CDR3 spans 16 residues. V shed 5 bases, J shed 4 bases, and the junction held 13 bases outside the gene matches. Germline V gene data show CDR1 as SEHNR and CDR2 as FQNEAQ (reference sequence). CDR3 sequence: CASSVYTGTATYGYTF. The CDR3 coding sequence is TGTGCCAGCAGCGTATATACCGGGACAGCTACCTATGGCTACACCTTC.

V is TRBV10-3 and J is TRBJ2-2; tentatively, D is TRBD2 (6 bases). Germline lookup yields CDR1 ENHRY and CDR2 SYGVKD. Trimming took 2 bases from V and 2 from J, leaving 24 bases between them. The CDR3 has 20 amino acids. This chain's CDR3 is CAISEPIVRGLGVNTGELFF. CDR3 sequence (DNA): TGTGCCATCAGTGAGCCGATAGTACGGGGACTTGGGGTAAACACCGGGGAGCTGTTTTTT.

J is TRBJ2-3 and V is TRBV20-1, with 11 bases matching TRBD1. The CDR3 spans 15 residues. Losses at the gene ends were 3 bases for V and 4 bases for J; bases not matched to a gene: 6. Looked up from germline, CDR1 is DFQATT and CDR2 is SNEGSKA (reference sequence). CDR3 region: CSASLGQGAADTQYF. CDR3 in DNA: TGCAGTGCTAGTTTAGGACAGGGGGCGGCAGATACGCAGTATTTT.

On this clone: The same CDR3 is also encoded by other DNA sequences in this sample. The CDR3 DNA is TGCAGTGCTAGGTCAGGGTTCGAGCAGTACTTC. As protein: CSARSGFEQYF. The genes are TRBV20-1 and TRBJ2-7; D may be TRBD1 (5 bases). Trimming shortened V by 3 bases and J by 6 bases, and 9 bases separated the two germline ends. The CDR3 is 11 residues long. CDR1 DFQATT and CDR2 SNEGSKA come from the germline V gene (reference sequence).

This clone was seen only a few times. J is TRBJ1-5 and V is TRBV15; D is undetermined. This CDR3 spans 18 amino acids. Germline V lookup: CDR1 LNHNV, CDR2 YYDKDF (reference sequence). V gave up 0 bases and J gave up 3 bases, with 18 bases separating them. The CDR3 region has the DNA TGTGCCACCAGCAGAGATCGGATATCGGAGTTCCCCAATCAGCCCCAGCATTTT. As protein: CATSRDRISEFPNQPQHF.

This clone has only one observation. The chain has TRBV28 and TRBJ2-7; D unresolved. V was shortened by 6 bases and J by 2 bases, with 17 bases between the two germline ends. Looked up from germline, CDR1 is MDHEN and CDR2 is SYDVKM. The CDR3 spans 15 residues. The CDR3 spells CASRPTERPPYEQYF. CDR3 in DNA: TGTGCCAGCAGACCGACGGAGCGACCCCCCTACGAGCAGTACTTC.

The chain combines TRBV20-1 with TRBJ1-2; D not resolved. The germline CDR1 and CDR2 sequences are DFQATT and SNEGSKA (reference sequence). V was shortened by 3 bases and J by 0 bases, with 11 bases between the two germline ends. This CDR3 contains 14 residues. CDR3 amino acids: CSASRGGTNYGYTF. Here the CDR3 DNA reads TGCAGTGCTAGTCGCGGAGGTACTAACTATGGCTACACCTTC.

J is TRBJ1-6 and V is TRBV19; D call uncertain. Germline-derived CDR1 and CDR2 are LNHDA and SQIVND (reference sequence). CDR3 length: 15 residues. V lost 1 base to trimming and J lost 5 bases, with 9 bases between them. CDR3 in DNA: TGTGCCAGTAGTATAGTGAGAGGGAATAATTCACCCCTCCACTTT. It specifies CASSIVRGNNSPLHF.

The CDR3 DNA reads as TGTGCCAGCAGCCAAGGGACTGGAAACCTTGCGAACACCGGGGAGCTGTTTTTT. Translating gives CASSQGTGNLANTGELFF. The chain employs TRBV4-2 and TRBJ2-2, with a tentative D call TRBD2 (5 bases). CDR1 is LGHNA, CDR2 YNFKEQ, per germline. The length of the CDR3 is 18 residues. The V end lost 1 base, the J end lost 0 bases, and 15 bases lay between the germline ends.

This clone was seen a single time. V usage is TRBV9 and J usage is TRBJ2-1; D is perhaps TRBD1 (6 bases). The CDR3 loop spans 12 amino acids. Trimming took off 2 bases at V and 8 bases at J, with 8 bases between the two ends. Germline V lookup: CDR1 SGDLS, CDR2 YYNGEE. The CDR3 nucleotides read TGTGCCAGCAGCGTCACAGGGTATGAGCAGTTCTTC. This encodes CASSVTGYEQFF.

The rearrangement uses TRBV7-8 and TRBJ2-7; D may be TRBD2 (7 bases). V gave up 2 bases and J gave up 5 bases, with 13 bases separating them. Per the germline V gene, CDR1 is SGHVS and CDR2 is FQNEAQ. The CDR3 consists of 14 residues. The CDR3 here is CASSLRLGGHEQYF. The CDR3 DNA sequence: TGTGCCAGCAGCTTAAGGTTGGGGGGGCACGAGCAGTACTTC.

The V gene is TRBV19, the J gene TRBJ1-2; no reliable D call. Germline CDR1 reads LNHDA; CDR2 reads SQIVND (reference sequence). Trimming took 7 bases from V and 4 from J, leaving 19 bases between them. The CDR3 contains 15 residues. CDR3 loop: CASKARYPGSYGYTF. The CDR3 DNA sequence: TGTGCCAGTAAGGCGAGGTATCCTGGTTCCTATGGCTACACCTTC.

The chain links TRBV5-1 to TRBJ2-5; D is perhaps TRBD1 (6 bases). Trimming left V 2 bases short and J 1 base short, with 15 bases between. The CDR3 consists of 16 residues. CDR1 and CDR2 from the germline V gene are SGHRS and YFSETQ. CDR3 sequence reads: CASSLIQGGGQETQYF. For the CDR3, the DNA is TGCGCCAGCAGCTTAATACAGGGTGGGGGCCAAGAGACCCAGTACTTC.

The CDR3 loop is CASSGGQGAVGAQYF. DNA for the CDR3: TGCGCCAGCAGCGGGGGACAGGGAGCAGTTGGGGCCCAGTACTTC. The chain is built from TRBV5-1 and TRBJ2-5; 9 bases are a match to TRBD1. Germline CDR1 is SGHRS and CDR2 is YFSETQ. Trimming took 4 bases from V and 9 from J; bases not matched to a gene: 13. CDR3 length equals 15 residues.

V gene TRBV7-2 combines with J gene TRBJ2-7; D remains ambiguous. CDR1 SGHTA and CDR2 FQGNSA come from the germline V gene. The ends were cut back, 2 bases at V and 0 bases at J, with 14 bases in the middle. The CDR3 has 16 amino acids. CDR3 residues: CASSLPNPRGSYEQYF. The CDR3 coding sequence is TGTGCCAGCAGCTTACCTAACCCGCGAGGCTCCTACGAGCAGTACTTC.

The J gene is TRBJ2-3, the V gene TRBV7-9, with 7 bases lining up with TRBD1. Germline CDR1 and CDR2: SEHNR and FQNEAQ (reference sequence). With 1 base clipped from V and 0 bases from J, the junction kept 1 base outside the gene matches. CDR3 length equals 15 residues. The CDR3 is CASSLVGQSTDTQYF. The CDR3, as DNA: TGTGCCAGCAGCTTAGTGGGACAGAGCACAGATACGCAGTATTTT.

This clone has only a few counts. The chain has TRBV5-1 and TRBJ1-3; D is uncertain. The CDR3 totals 16 residues. The germline V gene encodes CDR1 SGHRS and CDR2 YFSETQ. V shed 4 bases and J shed 0 bases, with 14 bases lying between them. DNA for the CDR3: TGCGCCAGCAGCCGCGGCGGGTTGGCCTCTGGAAACACCATATATTTT. Translated: CASSRGGLASGNTIYF.

The CDR3 here is CASSLQEYGYTF. The CDR3 DNA reads TGTGCCAGCAGTCTACAGGAGTATGGCTACACCTTC. The rearrangement joins TRBV28 to TRBJ1-2; TRBD1 is a possible D gene (5 bases). The germline V and J ends were trimmed by 5 bases and 5 bases, with 9 bases remaining between them. The CDR3 runs to 12 residues. Per germline, CDR1 MDHEN and CDR2 SYDVKM.

There are a few counts of this clone. The gene calls are TRBV6-5 and TRBJ2-3; TRBD2 aligns across 12 bases. This CDR3 has 15 residues. Germline loops: CDR1 MNHEY, CDR2 SVGAGI. V lost 10 bases to trimming and J lost 1 base; unmatched junction nucleotides: 6. The CDR3 region is CATSRLAGGTDTQYF. The CDR3 DNA reads TGTGCCACAAGCCGACTAGCGGGGGGCACAGATACGCAGTATTTT.

The chain joins TRBV5-6 to TRBJ1-2; 8 bases align to TRBD1. J was trimmed by 5 bases and V by 3 bases; bases with no gene match: 12. The CDR3 extends over 16 amino acids. Germline values: CDR1 SGHDT, CDR2 YYEEEE. In nucleotides, the CDR3 is TGTGCCAGCAGCTACACAGCCAGGGGGCTGTGGTATGGCTACACCTTC. Translation: CASSYTARGLWYGYTF.